These 15 T cell receptor beta chains were all obtained from the same sample, sequenced in a study of molecular identifiers for immune sequencing clone quantification. TCRdb called the PCR reads again in MiXCR, with one record for every CDR3 protein. Here the sample spans approximately 9,800 distinct CDR3 sequences, approximately 19% being singletons. Sequencing used naive CD8+ T cells from blood, with Jurkat cell RNA spiked in. The subset: FACS-sorted CD8+CD4-CCR7+CD45RA+ naive T cells. The receptors were sampled from a human donor in good health. Some libraries in this study had Jurkat cell RNA spiked in.

Ten or more counts support this clonotype. In DNA, the CDR3 is TGTGCCAGCAGTTACGGGGGGTATAAAGAGACCCAGTACTTC. Its translation: CASSYGGYKETQYF. The V and J genes are TRBV6-2 or TRBV6-3 and TRBJ2-5, with D tentatively TRBD2 (6 bases). V was shortened by 2 bases and J by 3 bases, with 10 bases between the two germline ends. Germline CDR1 is MNHEY and CDR2 is SVGEGT. The CDR3 contains 14 residues.

The chain recombines TRBV14 with TRBJ2-7, with D unresolved. The V end was cut by 4 bases, the J end by 0 bases, with 7 bases between. There are 13 residues in the CDR3. The germline gives CDR1 SGHDN, CDR2 FVKESK. The CDR3 region is CASSPLTSYEQYF. Here the CDR3 DNA reads TGTGCCAGCAGCCCTTTGACCTCCTACGAGCAGTACTTC. The variable domain in full, completed from reference TRBV14 and TRBJ2-7, reads EAGVTQFPSHSVIEKGQTVTLRCDPISGHDNLYWYRRVMGKEIKFLLHFVKESKQDESGMPNNRFLAERTGGTYSTLKVQPAELEDSGVYFCASSPLTSYEQYFGPGTRLTVT.

A note on this clonotype: The junction departs from germline at one end; a sequencing error may be responsible. DNA of the CDR3: TGTGCCAGCAATTTTCGGGGTCCAGAAGGAGCTTTCTTC. Translation: CASNFRGPEGAFF. The V gene is TRBV27, the J gene TRBJ1-1, with D hard to call. The germline V gene has CDR1 MNHEY and CDR2 SMNVEV (reference sequence). The CDR3 spans 13 residues.

Ten or more counts support this clonotype. The rearrangement joins TRBV2 to TRBJ1-1; D perhaps matches TRBD1 (5 bases). Germline CDR1 is SNHLY and CDR2 is FYNNEI. The CDR3 runs 12 residues. Trimming removed 5 bases at V and 8 bases at J, with 12 bases between. CDR3 sequence (DNA): TGTGCCAGCAGTCCCCAGGGACTGGAAGCTTTCTTT. Translation gives CASSPQGLEAFF.

This clonotype was counted at least ten times. The chain couples TRBV10-3 to TRBJ1-2; TRBD1 matches 7 bases. This CDR3 region has 14 residues. After removal of 10 bases from V and 4 bases from J, the junction contained 12 bases not matched to a gene. Per germline, CDR1 ENHRY and CDR2 SYGVKD. In DNA form, the CDR3 reads TGTGCCAGTAAAACGCCGGGACAGATCTATGGCTACACCTTC. This sequence encodes CASKTPGQIYGYTF.

The chain couples TRBV19 to TRBJ2-7, with D perhaps TRBD1 (6 bases). Germline V gene lookup returns CDR1 LNHDA and CDR2 SQIVND (reference sequence). This CDR3 region has 13 residues. The V and J ends lost 1 base and 3 bases respectively, with 7 bases between them. Here the CDR3 DNA reads TGTGCCAGTAGTATAGCCAGGGGCTACGAGCAGTACTTC. Its protein product is CASSIARGYEQYF.

This clonotype is medium-sized by share. V and J are TRBV6-5 and TRBJ2-7, with 10 bases aligning to TRBD2. Trimming cost V 5 bases and J 2 bases; bases outside gene matches: 12. From germline, CDR1 is MNHEY and CDR2 SVGAGI. This CDR3 region has 17 residues. The CDR3 spells CASSTYQLAGVPYEQYF. CDR3 coding DNA: TGTGCCAGCAGTACCTATCAGCTAGCGGGAGTCCCCTACGAGCAGTACTTC.

In its sample, this clonotype is medium-sized. The rearrangement uses TRBV29-1 and TRBJ2-7; 13 bases map to TRBD2. CDR1 is SQVTM and CDR2 is ANQGSEA in the germline V gene. J lost 3 bases, V lost 5 bases, and 7 bases had no gene match. The CDR3 contains 15 residues. CDR3 amino acids: CSVLGLAGVGYEQYF. In DNA form, the CDR3 reads TGCAGCGTTCTTGGACTAGCGGGAGTTGGCTACGAGCAGTACTTC.

This clonotype was seen many times. The chain has TRBV15 and TRBJ1-1; D uncertain. Germline lookup yields CDR1 LNHNV and CDR2 YYDKDF (reference sequence). The CDR3 is 16 residues long. With 0 bases removed from V and 0 bases from J, the gap between germline ends came to 11 bases. The CDR3 sequence is CATSRDSYSLNTEAFF. In nucleotides, the CDR3 is TGTGCCACCAGCAGAGATTCTTACAGCTTGAACACTGAAGCTTTCTTT.

The sample holds one count of this clonotype. V usage is TRBV4-1 and J usage is TRBJ1-5, with no clear D. The CDR3 runs to 13 residues. Trimming shortened V by 0 bases and J by 3 bases, and 3 bases separated the two germline ends. Germline loops: CDR1 MGHRA, CDR2 YSYEKL. The CDR3 DNA sequence: TGCGCCAGCAGCCAAGATCCCAATCAGCCCCAGCATTTT. Its protein product is CASSQDPNQPQHF.

This clonotype was counted ten times or more. The J gene is TRBJ2-7, the V gene TRBV20-1; 7 nucleotides match TRBD2. Germline trimming cut 5 bases from V and 2 bases from J; bases unmatched to any gene: 18. In germline, CDR1 is DFQATT, CDR2 SNEGSKA (reference sequence). The CDR3 covers 17 residues. This CDR3 reads CSASTTSGGKKPYEQYF. DNA of the CDR3: TGCAGTGCTTCAACAACTTCCGGGGGGAAAAAGCCCTACGAGCAGTACTTC.

Turning to this clonotype: This may be a read error, as it is one base from a much larger clone. This sequence joins TRBV20-1 and TRBJ2-3, with 14 bases that match TRBD2. V shed 5 bases, J shed 2 bases, and the junction held 12 bases outside the gene matches. CDR3 length equals 18 residues. Looked up from germline, CDR1 is DFQATT and CDR2 is SNEGSKA (reference sequence). As DNA, the CDR3 is TGCAGTGCTGAAGGACTAGCGGGAGGCAAAGCCGCCACAGATACGCAGTATTTT. This gives the protein CSAEGLAGGKAATDTQYF.

As regards this clonotype: A much larger clone differs from this one at a single base, so this may be a read error. The chain couples TRBV5-3 to TRBJ2-3; 7 bases match TRBD2. TRBV5-3 is flagged as an ORF with uncertain function. This CDR3 region has 18 residues. CDR3 amino acids: CASSSSAGDPQSTDTQYF. The CDR3 DNA reads as TGTGCCAGCAGCTCCTCCGCGGGAGACCCACAAAGCACAGATACGCAGTATTTT.

This clonotype is categorized as medium-sized (0.01 to 0.1%). The gene calls are TRBV4-2 and TRBJ2-5; TRBD1 or TRBD2 may be the D gene (5 bases each). CDR3 length equals 14 residues. Deletions cut 0 bases from V and 4 bases from J, with 9 bases between. Germline V CDR1 and CDR2: LGHNA, YNFKEQ. CDR3 DNA sequence: TGTGCCAGCAGCCAAGAATGGGGGTTAGAGACCCAGTACTTC. This gives the protein CASSQEWGLETQYF.

This clonotype was seen a few times. The CDR3 loop reads CASSHTTQRYEQYF. CDR3 sequence (DNA): TGTGCCAGCAGCCACACGACGCAGCGTTACGAGCAGTACTTC. This sequence joins TRBV14 and TRBJ2-7; D uncertain. Germline CDR1 and CDR2: SGHDN and FVKESK. The CDR3 consists of 14 residues. V lost 3 bases and J 4 bases, leaving 13 bases between the germline ends.